This T cell receptor beta chain was sequenced in a study of T-cell reconstitution after alpha-beta-depleted transplantation in children. This clonotype was seen many times. It was with unique molecular identifiers that the TCRbeta library was prepared. MiXCR, run by TCRdb on the PCR reads, gives a single entry per CDR3 protein. The sample lists about 610,000 distinct CDR3 sequences, 10% occurring once. CDR1 SQVTM and CDR2 ANQGSEA come from the germline V gene. The length of the CDR3 is 14 residues. Between the trimmed V and J ends, which lost 3 bases and 5 bases, there was a span of 17 bases. This TCR was sampled from a human donor who donated a stem cell graft to a child with acute myeloid leukemia. The chain uses TRBV29-1 and TRBJ2-7; D is perhaps TRBD1 or TRBD2 (5 bases each). This specimen was PBMCs from the stem cell graft donor, taken from the stem cell graft. CDR3 nucleotides: TGCAGCGTTGACGAGGGTCCCCAGGGAAACGAGCAGTACTTC. Its protein product is CSVDEGPQGNEQYF.